This T cell receptor beta chain was documented in a study of cytomegalovirus exposure and HLA in healthy donors. Study conclusions and caveats: A later analysis appeared to link common viral pathogens to several of the most significant clusters. Sequencing likely produced, as an artifact, a cluster of highly shared sequence variants. A later analysis showed TCR association rates differing by HLA locus, peaking at DRB1 and lowest at HLA-C. In most subjects, TCR beta sequences reportedly gave accurate predictions of HLA-A and HLA-B alleles.

On this clone itself: Its antigen is as yet unknown.

With 60 Vbeta and 13 Jbeta primers, the PCR was carried out. TCRdb keeps only in-frame clones here, not all; method: immunoSEQ multiplex PCR. The sample contains tens of thousands of clones, over 70% of which appear only once. Trimming removed 0 bases from V and 2 bases from J, with 17 bases in between. There are 17 residues in the CDR3. From germline, CDR1 is SGHDT and CDR2 YYEEEE. The sample comprised PBMCs. The chain links TRBV5-6 to TRBJ1-2, with D unclear. This TCR was sampled from a girl under 10 years old in good health and CMV-seropositive. Here the CDR3 reads CASSLVSLGVENYGYTF. In DNA, the CDR3 is TGTGCCAGCAGCTTGGTGAGTCTGGGAGTGGAAAACTATGGCTACACCTTC.